The 9 T cell receptor beta chains below were found in one sample sequenced in a study of blood T cell repertoires in COVID-19. Sequenced by immunoSEQ multiplex PCR; TCRdb stores in-frame clones only, minus some. Among 150,000 to 200,000 clones listed, around 87% were seen once. The sample was peripheral blood. These receptors came from a woman of 80 years or more in a cohort sampled during active or convalescent COVID-19.

The chain joins TRBV19 to TRBJ2-3, with TRBD1 identical over 11 bases. Unmatched junction bases numbered 10, after V lost 5 bases and J lost 0 bases. The germline V gene has CDR1 LNHDA and CDR2 SQIVND (reference sequence). This CDR3 region has 18 residues. The chain's CDR3 is CASSGGDRGTPSTDTQYF. The DNA for the CDR3 is TGTGCCAGTAGTGGGGGGGACAGGGGGACTCCCAGCACAGATACGCAGTATTTT. The whole variable domain, filled in from reference TRBV19 and TRBJ2-3, reads DGGITQSPKYLFRKEGQNVTLSCEQNLNHDAMYWYRQDPGQGLRLIYYSQIVNDFQKGDIAEGYSVSREKKESFPLTVTSAQKNPTAFYLCASSGGDRGTPSTDTQYFGPGTRLTVL.

This clone appeared once. V is TRBV4-1 and J is TRBJ2-1; 8 bases map to TRBD2. The V segment lost 1 base and the J segment 9 bases; nucleotides outside the gene matches: 20. The CDR3 covers 19 residues. Germline-derived CDR1 and CDR2 are MGHRA and YSYEKL. CDR3 bases: TGCGCCAGCAGCCAAGGCTACGCCGGGAGGGCGGTCTCGCTTCGTGAGCAGTTCTTC. Its translation is CASSQGYAGRAVSLREQFF.

The gene calls are TRBV19 and TRBJ1-4; 9 nucleotides agree with TRBD1. J was trimmed by 5 bases and V by 3 bases; bases with no gene match: 1. Germline V gene data show CDR1 as LNHDA and CDR2 as SQIVND (reference sequence). The CDR3 spans 14 residues. The CDR3 loop reads CASSIDRGNEKLFF. The CDR3 coding sequence is TGTGCCAGTAGTATCGACAGGGGGAATGAAAAACTGTTTTTT.

The chain joins TRBV27 to TRBJ1-5; unclear D gene. Germline V CDR1 and CDR2: MNHEY, SMNVEV (reference sequence). Trimming stripped 6 bases from V and 4 bases from J, with 16 bases between. There are 15 residues in the CDR3. CDR3 region: CASSSDGLRNQPQHF. CDR3 sequence (DNA): TGTGCCAGCAGCTCAGACGGGTTACGGAATCAGCCCCAGCATTTT.

This rearrangement joins TRBV5-1 to TRBJ2-7, with 7 nucleotides matching TRBD1. CDR1 is SGHRS, CDR2 YFSETQ, per germline. The CDR3 runs to 14 residues. V shed 6 bases, J shed 2 bases, and the junction held 8 bases outside the gene matches. CDR3 sequence (DNA): TGCGCCAGCAACCCGACAGGGCTTACCTACGAGCAGTACTTC. This sequence encodes CASNPTGLTYEQYF.

This clone came up once. The rearrangement uses TRBV7-9 and TRBJ2-1; TRBD2 matches at 8 bases. The V gene's germline CDR1 is SEHNR and CDR2 FQNEAQ (reference sequence). The CDR3 has 15 residues. V lost 4 bases and J lost 8; bases outside the gene matches: 10. The DNA of the CDR3 is TGTGCCAGCAGCTCCTCGGCGGGGGGTTGGTATGAGCAGTTCTTC. Protein product: CASSSSAGGWYEQFF.

Only a few counts were recorded for this clone. V and J are TRBV19 and TRBJ2-7, with 13 bases matching TRBD2. Germline-derived CDR1 and CDR2 are LNHDA and SQIVND (reference sequence). This CDR3 has 15 residues. V gave up 8 bases and J gave up 7 bases; unmatched junction bases: 11. DNA of the CDR3: TGTGCCAGTTGCTCCGGGACTAGCGGGGCTGGAGAGCAGTACTTC. The encoded protein is CASCSGTSGAGEQYF.

CDR3 loop: CASGPQRELYTKAFF. DNA of the CDR3: TGTGCTAGTGGTCCACAACGGGAACTGTATACGAAAGCTTTCTTT. The chain joins TRBV12-5 to TRBJ1-1; D gene ambiguous. CDR1 and CDR2 from the germline V gene are LGHNT and FRNRAP. V lost 5 bases and J lost 9, with 22 bases in between. The CDR3 totals 15 residues.

This sequence joins TRBV28 and TRBJ1-5, with D uncertain. Germline-derived CDR1 and CDR2 are MDHEN and SYDVKM. CDR3 length equals 15 residues. The V end lost 9 bases, the J end lost 2 bases, and 17 bases lay between the germline ends. In nucleotides, the CDR3 is TGTGCCAGTGGAGAGGGCGGTTCGGGCAATCAGCCCCAGCATTTT. Translating it yields CASGEGGSGNQPQHF.